These 30 T cell receptor beta chains were all obtained from the same sample, sequenced in a study of esophageal squamous cell carcinoma under preoperative chemotherapy. Each CDR3 protein gets one entry after TCRdb re-called the PCR reads with MiXCR. Of more than 10,000 distinct CDR3 sequences in the sample, approximately 54% are singletons; the top ten hold about a sixth. Described time point: before preoperative PTX-NDP chemotherapy. The sample here was taken from a patient given preoperative chemotherapy. Receptors were obtained from a human donor with esophageal squamous cell carcinoma. The donor label of this sample is uncertain.

The chain uses TRBV7-2 and TRBJ2-1; D tentatively fits TRBD1 or TRBD2 (5 bases each). There are 15 residues in the CDR3. CDR1 SGHTA and CDR2 FQGNSA come from the germline V gene. Trimming left V 1 base short and J 6 bases short, with 13 bases between. CDR3 in amino acids: CASSLERGVSNEQFF. CDR3 sequence (DNA): TGTGCCAGCAGCTTAGAGAGAGGGGTAAGCAATGAGCAGTTCTTC.

The gene calls are TRBV6-1 and TRBJ2-3, with D perhaps assigned TRBD1 or TRBD2 (5 bases each). The CDR3 runs to 16 residues. Germline lookup yields CDR1 MNHNS and CDR2 SASEGT. Trimming took off 6 bases at V and 9 bases at J, with 25 bases between the two ends. The CDR3 is CASREFGGSYQETQYF. The CDR3 DNA reads as TGTGCCAGCAGGGAGTTTGGGGGAAGCTACCAAGAGACGCAGTATTTT.

Regarding this clonotype: At one of its ends the junction is not consistent with the germline gene, which may arise from a read error. The chain uses TRBV6-1 and TRBJ2-3; no clear D. CDR1 MNHNS and CDR2 SASEGT come from the germline V gene. This CDR3 is 15 amino acids long. The CDR3 DNA reads TGTGCCAGCATTCCCGTGGCTGTGAACACAGATAAGCAGTATTTT. As protein: CASIPVAVNTDKQYF.

The chain has TRBV7-2 and TRBJ1-2, with D perhaps matching TRBD1 (6 bases). The ends were cut back, 3 bases at V and 4 bases at J, with 12 bases in the middle. The CDR3 is 14 residues long. From germline, CDR1 is SGHTA and CDR2 FQGNSA. CDR3 nucleotide sequence: TGTGCCAGCAGCTTTCGGGGGGCTGTCTATGGCTACACCTTC. Translated, it gives CASSFRGAVYGYTF.

This rearrangement joins TRBV6-1 to TRBJ2-7; a possible D gene is TRBD2 (6 bases). V was shortened by 1 base and J by 0 bases, with 19 bases between the two germline ends. Germline-derived CDR1 and CDR2 are MNHNS and SASEGT. The CDR3 totals 18 residues. CDR3 in DNA: TGTGCCAGCAGTGAAGTCCGTTCGGGGGTAAGAACCTCCTACGAGCAGTACTTC. It is translated as CASSEVRSGVRTSYEQYF.

This clonotype has just a few counts. This CDR3 is missing its conserved last phenylalanine or tryptophan, likely due to a read error. CDR3 DNA sequence: TGTGCCAGCAGATGGAGTTCTATGACATACGAGCAGTACTTA. Translation gives CASRWSSMTYEQYL. The rearrangement links TRBV6-1 to TRBJ2-7; D uncertain. V gave up 6 bases and J gave up 4 bases, with 16 bases separating them. Germline CDR1 reads MNHNS; CDR2 reads SASEGT. The CDR3 totals 14 residues.

This clonotype was picked up a small number of times. The J gene is TRBJ2-1, the V gene TRBV7-2; a weak D match, TRBD2 (7 bases). The CDR3 loop spans 17 amino acids. Germline CDR1 and CDR2: SGHTA and FQGNSA. Deletions cut 5 bases from V and 4 bases from J, with 21 bases between. The CDR3 here is CASSPAPQGRGYNEQFF. DNA for the CDR3: TGTGCCAGCAGCCCAGCCCCCCAGGGGAGGGGATACAATGAGCAGTTCTTC.

In this sample, this clonotype turned up many times. As DNA, the CDR3 is TGTGCCATCACCCCCGGTGATCAACGCACAGATACGCAGTATTTT. The encoded protein is CAITPGDQRTDTQYF. The chain links TRBV10-3 to TRBJ2-3, with no clear D. This CDR3 region has 15 residues. Trimming took 7 bases from V and 1 from J, leaving 15 bases between them. Germline V gene sequence: CDR1 ENHRY, CDR2 SYGVKD.

Note on this clonotype: At one end, the junction sequence differs from germline, possibly due to a read error. The V call is TRBV7-7, the J call TRBJ2-1; 8 bases align to TRBD2. This CDR3 comprises 17 residues. Germline values: CDR1 SSHAT, CDR2 FNYEAQ (reference sequence). CDR3 region: CASSPSEVGLVGVEQFF. The CDR3 coding sequence is TGTGCTAGCAGCCCCTCAGAAGTGGGACTAGTGGGGGTTGAGCAGTTCTTC.

This clonotype qualifies as medium-sized. The rearrangement uses TRBV6-1 and TRBJ2-4; TRBD1 aligns across 7 bases. V dropped 3 bases and J dropped 0; count of bases not matched to a gene: 5. The CDR3 has 16 residues. Germline CDR1 and CDR2: MNHNS and SASEGT. For the CDR3, the DNA is TGTGCCAGCAGTGACACAGGGGTCTTAGCCAAAAACATTCAGTACTTC. Its translation is CASSDTGVLAKNIQYF.

As concerns this clonotype: This could be a read error, since a much larger clone is one nucleotide away. The CDR3 here is CASSERDQETQFF. The CDR3 DNA sequence: TGTGCCAGCAGTGAGCGGGACCAAGAGACCCAGTTCTTC. This chain connects TRBV6-4 to TRBJ2-1; D might be TRBD2 (6 bases). Trimming shortened V by 3 bases and J by 13 bases, and 16 bases separated the two germline ends. The CDR3 is 13 residues long. Per germline, CDR1 MRHNA and CDR2 SNTAGT.

This clonotype was detected many times. J is TRBJ2-6 and V is TRBV6-6; 12 bases fit TRBD2. Trimming at V came to 6 bases and at J to 0 bases, leaving 6 bases not matched to a gene. The length of the CDR3 is 18 residues. Germline lookup yields CDR1 MNHNY and CDR2 SVGAGI (reference sequence). CDR3 region: CASRLAGGTFSGANVLTF. In DNA, the CDR3 is TGTGCCAGCAGGCTAGCGGGAGGGACCTTCTCTGGGGCCAACGTCCTGACTTTC.

This clonotype was detected a few times. The J gene is TRBJ2-7, the V gene TRBV7-2, with 7 bases aligning to TRBD1. With 5 bases clipped from V and 1 base from J, the junction kept 5 bases outside the gene matches. The CDR3 spans 14 residues. Germline CDR1 SGHTA, CDR2 FQGNSA. CDR3 in amino acids: CASSPRQGSYEQYF. DNA for the CDR3: TGTGCCAGCAGCCCCAGACAGGGTTCCTACGAGCAGTACTTC.

The chain couples TRBV3-1 to TRBJ2-1; 7 bases agree with TRBD1. Germline values: CDR1 LGHDT, CDR2 YNNKEL (reference sequence). This CDR3 region has 13 residues. The J segment lost 12 bases and the V segment lost 2 bases, leaving 7 bases of the junction unmatched. CDR3 residues: CASSQSRGFGQFF. The CDR3, as DNA: TGTGCCAGCAGCCAATCCAGGGGGTTCGGGCAGTTCTTC.

This clonotype was counted once. The junction and the germline gene differ at one end; a read error may be behind it. J is TRBJ2-4 and V is TRBV6-1; D gene uncertain. The CDR3 is 13 residues long. CDR1 is MNHNS and CDR2 is SASEGT in the germline V gene. The CDR3 is CASSVYPKDIQYF. The CDR3 DNA reads TGTGCCAGCTCTGTCTACCCCAAAGACATTCAGTACTTC.

This clonotype was counted a single time. At one boundary the junction diverges from the germline segment, which might be a read error. The rearrangement links TRBV6-1 to TRBJ2-3; D gene uncertain. The CDR3 is 14 residues long. Per the germline V gene, CDR1 is MNHNS and CDR2 is SASEGT. CDR3 loop: CASIEGWSTGTQYF. CDR3 DNA: TGTGCCAGCATTGAAGGATGGAGCACCGGGACGCAGTATTTT.

As to this clonotype: The junction shows a germline mismatch at one end, possibly a read error. The rearrangement links TRBV6-1 to TRBJ2-3; 8 positions agree with TRBD2. Per germline, CDR1 MNHNS and CDR2 SASEGT. CDR3 size: 16 residues. CDR3 loop: CASSAGGAGSADTQYF. In nucleotides, the CDR3 is TGTGCCAGCAGTGCGGGGGGGGCGGGATCGGCAGATACGCAGTATTTC.

This clonotype rates as medium-sized. The genes are TRBV12-3 or TRBV12-4 and TRBJ2-1, with D perhaps given as TRBD1 or TRBD2 (5 bases each). Deletions cut 6 bases from V and 10 bases from J, with 13 bases between. The CDR3 has 12 residues. The CDR3 region has the DNA TGTGCCAGCAGCCTTTCGGGACGAGAGCAGTTCTTC. Translating gives CASSLSGREQFF.

V and J are TRBV14 and TRBJ2-3; perhaps TRBD2 as D (6 bases). The V and J ends lost 4 bases and 0 bases respectively, with 14 bases between them. This CDR3 has 16 residues. Germline loops: CDR1 SGHDN, CDR2 FVKESK. CDR3 in amino acids: CASSRPGLSSTDTQYF. The CDR3 nucleotides read TGTGCCAGCAGCCGACCGGGACTTAGTAGCACAGATACGCAGTATTTT.

The sample holds a few counts of this clonotype. Sequence at one end of the junction differs from germline and may be a read error. This rearrangement joins TRBV6-1 to TRBJ2-3, with 8 bases matching TRBD2. The CDR3 totals 16 residues. Germline CDR1 reads MNHNS; CDR2 reads SASEGT. The CDR3, as DNA: TGTGCCAGCAGTGAAGCGGGAGCGGGAGAGGAAGATACGCAGTATTTC. Protein: CASSEAGAGEEDTQYF.

Relative to its sample, this clonotype is medium-sized. J is TRBJ1-3 and V is TRBV7-2; D is undetermined. CDR3 length equals 15 residues. CDR1 is SGHTA and CDR2 is FQGNSA in the germline V gene. Trimming removed 2 bases at V and 4 bases at J, with 12 bases between. CDR3 nucleotide sequence: TGTGCCAGCAGCTTATATTCGGGATACGGAAACACCATATATTTT. It specifies CASSLYSGYGNTIYF.

A few counts support this clonotype. This chain connects TRBV6-5 to TRBJ2-1; D is perhaps TRBD2 (6 bases). The J call is doubtful: the DNA matches TRBJ2-5 better. The CDR3 is 14 amino acids. Germline values: CDR1 MNHEY, CDR2 SVGAGI. CDR3 bases: TGTGCCAGCAGTTACGGAGGGAACCAAGAGACCCAGTACTTC. This gives the protein CASSYGGNQETQYF.

This clonotype was recorded many times. J is TRBJ2-3 and V is TRBV25-1; D possibly corresponds to TRBD2 (6 bases). Germline V lookup: CDR1 MGHDK, CDR2 SYGVNS. There are 15 residues in the CDR3. Trimming took off 4 bases at V and 2 bases at J, with 13 bases between the two ends. The CDR3 is CASSGQAGFTDTQYF. CDR3 coding DNA: TGTGCCAGCAGTGGGCAGGCGGGATTCACAGATACGCAGTATTTT.

This clonotype is termed large. The J gene is TRBJ2-1, the V gene TRBV6-1; the D is unclear. The CDR3 runs 12 residues. Germline CDR1 and CDR2: MNHNS and SASEGT. V was trimmed by 7 bases and J by 13 bases, leaving 17 bases between them. CDR3 in amino acids: CASNSPKAAQFF. CDR3 bases: TGTGCCAGCAATAGCCCCAAGGCGGCCCAGTTCTTC.

This clonotype was detected ten times or more. The chain links TRBV7-2 to TRBJ2-5; no firm D call. This CDR3 is built from 13 residues. V was shortened by 2 bases and J by 2 bases, with 6 bases between the two germline ends. The germline CDR1 and CDR2 sequences are SGHTA and FQGNSA. CDR3 nucleotide sequence: TGTGCCAGCAGCTTAAAGGTGCAAGAGACCCAGTACTTC. It codes for CASSLKVQETQYF.

In this sample, this clonotype is large. The chain employs TRBV6-1 and TRBJ2-1; possible D gene TRBD2, 6 bases. With 8 bases removed from V and 13 bases from J, the gap between germline ends came to 27 bases. CDR1 is MNHNS, CDR2 SASEGT, per germline. The CDR3 extends over 15 amino acids. For the CDR3, the DNA is TGTGCCAGCGGCGGGGACTCTCGGACTCAAGAGACCCAGTTCTTC. Amino acid sequence: CASGGDSRTQETQFF.

V gene TRBV6-1 combines with J gene TRBJ2-1; 7 positions match TRBD1. The tail of the sequence fits TRBJ2-7 better, so the J call may be wrong. From germline, CDR1 is MNHNS and CDR2 SASEGT. CDR3 length equals 16 residues. The CDR3 sequence is CASSKWGQPDYNEQYF. The CDR3 bases are TGTGCCAGCAGTAAGTGGGGACAGCCCGACTACAATGAGCAGTACTTC.

This clonotype rates as medium-sized (0.01 to 0.1%). The chain recombines TRBV11-2 with TRBJ2-1; 10 bases fit TRBD1. The end of the DNA fits TRBJ2-7 better, so the J call may be wrong. The CDR3 totals 17 residues. CDR1 SGHAT and CDR2 FQNNGV come from the germline V gene. CDR3 DNA: TGTGCCAGCAGCTTAGGATTTAGGACAGGGGGGTGGAATGAGCAGTACTTC. Translating it yields CASSLGFRTGGWNEQYF.

Judged by abundance, this clonotype is medium-sized. V and J are TRBV6-1 and TRBJ2-4; D gene uncertain. The germline V gene has CDR1 MNHNS and CDR2 SASEGT. Trimming took off 1 base at V and 0 bases at J, with 16 bases between the two ends. CDR3 size: 18 residues. CDR3 protein: CASSEDSEASLAKNIQYF. The CDR3 DNA reads as TGTGCCAGCAGTGAAGACTCGGAAGCCTCCTTAGCCAAAAACATTCAGTACTTC.

V and J are TRBV7-6 and TRBJ2-2; 7 bases map to TRBD2. Germline-derived CDR1 and CDR2 are SGHVS and FNYEAQ. V lost 3 bases and J lost 0; bases outside the gene matches: 1. The CDR3 runs to 15 residues. CDR3 in amino acids: CASSFSGSNTGELFF. As DNA, the CDR3 is TGTGCCAGCAGCTTTAGCGGGTCGAACACCGGGGAGCTGTTTTTT.